The rows below give T cell receptor beta chains drawn from one sample of a study of blood T cell repertoires in COVID-19. TCRdb's table, derived via immunoSEQ multiplex PCR, lists solely in-frame clones and lacks some. The data show approximately 120,000 clones, with approximately 80% seen just once and just under 25% held by the top ten. The sample comprised peripheral blood. All receptors derive from a human donor in a cohort sampled during active COVID-19. Both conserved end residues are part of each CDR3. The order of the fields is clone size, V gene, J gene, D gene, CDR3 protein, CDR3 DNA. D genes are given only for firm matches. Clone size appears in some rows only: once, few, many, or a class for an expanded clone.

>.|TRBV11-2|TRBJ2-7|.
CASASGLSYEQYF
TGTGCCAGCGCCTCGGGACTCTCCTACGAGCAGTACTTC
>.|TRBV5-5|TRBJ2-7|TRBD1
CASSRPGTGYEQYF
TGTGCCAGCAGCCGTCCCGGGACAGGCTACGAGCAGTACTTC
>.|TRBV7-8|TRBJ2-5|TRBD2
CASIDGVAGEETQYF
TGTGCCAGCATCGACGGGGTAGCGGGAGAAGAGACCCAGTACTTC
>.|TRBV3-1/TRBV3-2|TRBJ1-1|TRBD1
CASSHRTGKGDTEAFF
TGTGCCAGCAGCCATAGGACAGGTAAGGGTGACACTGAAGCTTTCTTT
>many|TRBV5-4|TRBJ1-2|.
CASSFSGRGEAVYGYTF
TGTGCCAGCAGCTTTAGTGGCAGGGGTGAAGCGGTGTATGGCTACACCTTC
>.|TRBV9|TRBJ1-6|.
CASSAQGGGSPLHF
TGTGCCAGCAGCGCCCAGGGAGGGGGTTCACCCCTCCACTTT
>.|TRBV6-2/TRBV6-3|TRBJ1-1|TRBD1
CASSQGQGATEAFF
TGTGCCAGCAGTCAAGGACAGGGGGCAACTGAAGCTTTCTTT
>.|TRBV6-2/TRBV6-3|TRBJ2-5|TRBD2
CASSSWTSGGIETQYF
TGTGCCAGCAGTTCCTGGACTAGCGGGGGGATAGAGACCCAGTACTTC
>few|TRBV2|TRBJ1-1|TRBD1
CASSDPRGYTEAFF
TGTGCCAGCAGTGACCCCAGGGGGTACACTGAAGCTTTCTTT
>once|TRBV4-3|TRBJ1-1|TRBD1
CASSQGGTGGSVTEAFF
TGCGCCAGCAGCCAAGGGGGGACAGGGGGCTCAGTCACTGAAGCTTTCTTT
>.|TRBV5-1|TRBJ2-1|.
CASSSSSYNEQFF
TGCGCCAGCAGTTCTTCCTCCTACAATGAGCAGTTCTTC
>.|TRBV28|TRBJ2-4|.
CASSNRLEDIQYF
TGTGCCAGCAGTAATAGACTAGAGGACATTCAGTACTTC
>.|TRBV5-4|TRBJ2-3|.
CASSEGSTDTQYF
TGTGCCAGCAGCGAGGGAAGCACAGATACGCAGTATTTT
>.|TRBV12-3/TRBV12-4|TRBJ2-7|TRBD1
CASSVHRGHEQYF
TGTGCCAGCAGTGTCCACAGGGGGCACGAGCAGTACTTC
>.|TRBV3-1/TRBV3-2|TRBJ1-4|TRBD1
CASSPGQNNEKLFF
TGTGCCAGCAGCCCGGGACAGAACAATGAAAAACTGTTTTTT
>.|TRBV28|TRBJ2-1|TRBD2
CASSLYKLAGVYNEQFF
TGTGCCAGCAGTTTATATAAACTAGCGGGAGTGTACAATGAGCAGTTCTTC
>.|TRBV29-1|TRBJ1-2|.
CSAEDRSYGYTF
TGCAGCGCGGAAGACCGGAGTTACGGCTACACCTTC
>few|TRBV6-5|TRBJ1-1|.
CASRPGGTTEAFF
TGTGCCAGCCGGCCCGGGGGGACCACTGAAGCTTTCTTT
>.|TRBV7-6|TRBJ2-3|TRBD2
CASSLGGSGGTDTQYF
TGTGCCAGCAGCTTAGGCGGCAGCGGGGGTACAGATACGCAGTATTTT
>.|TRBV18|TRBJ2-3|.
CASSPGAEGSTDTQYF
TGTGCCAGCTCACCGGGAGCGGAGGGTAGCACAGATACGCAGTATTTT
>.|TRBV19|TRBJ1-3|.
CASSHRDSGNTIYF
TGTGCCAGTAGTCACCGGGACTCTGGAAACACCATATATTTT
>.|TRBV28|TRBJ1-4|TRBD1
CASTRDSGNEKLFF
TGTGCCAGCACCCGGGACAGCGGCAATGAAAAACTGTTTTTT
>.|TRBV6-2/TRBV6-3|TRBJ1-5|.
CASSYWQGSNQPQHF
TGTGCCAGCAGTTACTGGCAGGGTAGCAATCAGCCCCAGCATTTT
>.|TRBV7-9|TRBJ2-7|TRBD2
CASSLGGSAYEQYF
TGTGCCAGCAGCTTGGGCGGGAGTGCCTACGAGCAGTACTTC
>.|TRBV7-2|TRBJ1-2|TRBD1
CASSLAPAGGGKGYTF
TGTGCCAGCAGCTTAGCCCCGGCAGGGGGAGGTAAAGGCTACACCTTC
>.|TRBV6-4|TRBJ1-6|TRBD1
CASSVTQGESPLHF
TGTGCCAGCAGTGTCACACAGGGGGAATCACCCCTCCACTTT
>.|TRBV10-3|TRBJ1-5|.
CAISESTYDISNQPQHF
TGTGCCATCAGTGAGTCTACCTATGACATTAGCAATCAGCCCCAGCATTTT
>.|TRBV5-1|TRBJ1-4|.
CASSPSGENKLLSEKLFF
TGCGCCAGCAGCCCATCAGGGGAAAATAAGCTCCTCAGTGAAAAACTGTTTTTT
>.|TRBV19|TRBJ2-7|.
CASSMSIDISYEQYF
TGTGCCAGTAGTATGTCCATCGACATCTCCTACGAGCAGTACTTC
>.|TRBV4-3|TRBJ1-1|.
CASSQDLGEGGTEAFF
TGCGCCAGCAGCCAAGATCTAGGGGAAGGCGGCACTGAAGCTTTCTTT
>many|TRBV7-2|TRBJ1-1|TRBD1
CASSLARTGTEAFF
TGTGCCAGCAGCTTAGCCCGGACAGGGACTGAAGCTTTCTTT
>.|TRBV7-8|TRBJ1-2|.
CASSPGRSYGYTF
TGTGCCAGCAGCCCGGGTCGGTCCTATGGCTACACCTTC
>.|TRBV28|TRBJ2-7|TRBD1
CASSPPGQGTYEQYF
TGTGCCAGCAGTCCCCCGGGACAGGGCACCTACGAGCAGTACTTC
>.|TRBV28|TRBJ2-5|.
CASSFGVQETQYF
TGTGCCAGCAGTTTCGGGGTTCAAGAGACCCAGTACTTC
>.|TRBV10-3|TRBJ2-2|.
CAISARLLNTGELFF
TGTGCCATCAGTGCACGACTTTTGAACACCGGGGAGCTGTTTTTT
>.|TRBV9|TRBJ1-2|.
CASSPTPYPNQYGYTF
TGTGCCAGCAGCCCAACACCTTACCCGAATCAGTATGGCTACACCTTC
>.|TRBV27|TRBJ1-2|TRBD1
CASSPLRDRAGYGYTF
TGTGCCAGCAGTCCTTTAAGGGACAGGGCTGGGTATGGCTACACCTTC
>.|TRBV28|TRBJ2-1|.
CASSFVGARNEQFF
TGTGCCAGCAGTTTTGTGGGGGCTCGCAATGAGCAGTTCTTC
>once|TRBV27|TRBJ2-2|.
CASSFHGAGSSSTGELFF
TGTGCCAGCAGTTTCCATGGGGCAGGGTCAAGTTCGACCGGGGAGCTGTTTTTT
>.|TRBV30|TRBJ1-2|.
CAWTRLGGNYGYTF
TGTGCCTGGACCAGATTGGGGGGAAACTATGGCTACACCTTC
>.|TRBV6-1|TRBJ1-2|TRBD1
CASSEGGQGRNYGYTF
TGTGCCAGCAGTGAAGGGGGACAGGGGCGTAACTATGGCTACACCTTC
>.|TRBV28|TRBJ1-4|TRBD1
CASSPQTGIYEKLFF
TGTGCCAGCTCGCCCCAGACAGGGATTTATGAAAAACTGTTTTTT
>once|TRBV29-1|TRBJ2-3|TRBD2
CSVLRGGTDTQYF
TGCAGCGTACTGCGGGGGGGCACAGATACGCAGTATTTT
>.|TRBV7-9|TRBJ2-5|.
CASSLLVSGETQYF
TGTGCCAGCAGCTTACTAGTAAGCGGCGAGACCCAGTACTTC
>.|TRBV30|TRBJ1-3|TRBD1
CASTSRGPRNTIYF
TGTGCCTCCACCTCCAGGGGGCCAAGAAACACCATATATTTT
>.|TRBV18|TRBJ2-7|.
CASSPRAGDVYEQYF
TGTGCCAGCTCACCAAGGGCAGGGGATGTCTACGAGCAGTACTTC
>.|TRBV5-6|TRBJ1-2|.
CASSPGHLNYGYTF
TGTGCCAGCAGCCCGGGACACCTGAACTATGGCTACACCTTC
>.|TRBV7-7|TRBJ2-3|.
CASSPRGGRTDTQYF
TGTGCCAGCAGCCCTCGAGGGGGTCGGACAGATACGCAGTATTTT
>.|TRBV6-5|TRBJ1-2|.
CASSYSPREGYGYTF
TGTGCCAGCAGTTATTCACCCAGGGAAGGGTATGGCTACACCTTC
>.|TRBV6-1|TRBJ1-1|TRBD1
CASSEIRTGITEAFF
TGTGCCAGCAGTGAAATTCGGACAGGGATTACTGAAGCTTTCTTT
>.|TRBV14|TRBJ2-3|TRBD1
CASSRQGSYTDTQYF
TGTGCCAGCAGCCGACAGGGTTCCTACACAGATACGCAGTATTTT
>once|TRBV28|TRBJ2-7|TRBD2
CASSSPASGNPYEQYF
TGTGCCAGCAGTTCGCCGGCTAGCGGGAACCCTTACGAGCAGTACTTC
>.|TRBV19|TRBJ1-1|.
CASSAGGLGTEAFF
TGTGCCAGTAGTGCCGGGGGGTTGGGGACTGAAGCTTTCTTT
>.|TRBV3-1/TRBV3-2|TRBJ2-5|.
CASSQRRQETQYF
TGTGCCAGCAGCCAACGCAGACAAGAGACCCAGTACTTC
>.|TRBV2|TRBJ1-2|.
CASSAGLINYGYTF
TGTGCCAGCAGTGCGGGACTCATCAACTATGGCTACACCTTC
>.|TRBV6-5|TRBJ1-1|TRBD1
CASSGGQANTEAFF
TGTGCCAGCAGCGGGGGACAGGCGAACACTGAAGCTTTCTTT
>.|TRBV15|TRBJ2-7|.
CATSRGSVTYEQYF
TGTGCCACCAGCAGAGGTTCCGTTACCTACGAGCAGTACTTC
>.|TRBV6-5|TRBJ1-5|.
CASSIRDNQPQHF
TGTGCCAGCAGTATAAGGGACAACCAGCCCCAGCATTTT
>.|TRBV11-3|TRBJ1-5|.
CASSSGGRGLFYSNQPQHF
TGTGCCAGCAGCAGCGGGGGCAGGGGACTGTTTTATAGCAATCAGCCCCAGCATTTT